The rows below give T cell receptor beta chains drawn from one sample of a study of neoadjuvant anti-PD-1 for oral cavity cancer. Sequencing used immunoSEQ multiplex PCR; TCRdb keeps in-frame clones, though not all of them. The sample lists tens of thousands of clones; 80% to 90% were seen once. The sample was PBMCs, taken after nivolumab (anti-PD-1) treatment. All receptors come from a person aged 40-85 years with oral cavity squamous cell carcinoma. The CDR3 runs from the conserved cysteine through the conserved F or W. D genes are given only for firm matches. Some rows have no size entry. The others give once, few or many, or a class for an expanded clone.

j_gene: TRBJ1-2; d_gene: NA; abundance: NA; v_gene: TRBV28; CDR3aa: CASTPRVGLIGYTF; CDR3nt: TGTGCCAGCACCCCCCGGGTAGGGTTGATTGGCTACACCTTC
j_gene: TRBJ1-5; d_gene: TRBD1; abundance: NA; v_gene: TRBV5-4; CDR3aa: CASSLSQGRQPQHF; CDR3nt: TGTGCCAGCAGCTTGTCACAGGGGAGGCAGCCCCAGCATTTT
j_gene: TRBJ2-5; d_gene: NA; abundance: once; v_gene: TRBV6-1; CDR3aa: CASSESLAQETQYF; CDR3nt: TGTGCCAGCAGTGAAAGTCTGGCCCAAGAGACCCAGTACTTC
j_gene: TRBJ1-5; d_gene: NA; abundance: NA; v_gene: TRBV10-1; CDR3aa: CASRVGQPQHF; CDR3nt: TGCGCCAGCAGGGTAGGTCAGCCCCAGCATTTT
j_gene: TRBJ1-4; d_gene: NA; abundance: NA; v_gene: TRBV13; CDR3aa: CASSLIRANEKLFF; CDR3nt: TGTGCCAGCAGCTTAATTAGGGCTAATGAAAAACTGTTTTTT
j_gene: TRBJ2-2; d_gene: NA; abundance: NA; v_gene: TRBV9; CDR3aa: CASSVGQTTNTGELFF; CDR3nt: TGTGCCAGCAGCGTAGGACAGACTACGAACACCGGGGAGCTGTTTTTT
j_gene: TRBJ2-1; d_gene: TRBD2; abundance: NA; v_gene: TRBV29-1; CDR3aa: CSVRTSGGANEQFF; CDR3nt: TGCAGCGTCCGGACTAGCGGGGGGGCGAATGAGCAGTTCTTC
j_gene: TRBJ1-1; d_gene: NA; abundance: NA; v_gene: TRBV28; CDR3aa: CASSFGNYLGNTEAFF; CDR3nt: TGTGCCAGCAGTTTCGGGAACTACCTCGGGAACACTGAAGCTTTCTTT
j_gene: TRBJ2-2; d_gene: NA; abundance: once; v_gene: TRBV27; CDR3aa: CASSLSNTGELFF; CDR3nt: TGTGCCAGCAGTTTATCGAACACCGGGGAGCTGTTTTTT
j_gene: TRBJ1-4; d_gene: NA; abundance: NA; v_gene: TRBV2; CDR3aa: CASIQGLGEKLFF; CDR3nt: TGTGCCAGCATACAGGGTTTGGGAGAAAAACTGTTTTTT
j_gene: TRBJ1-2; d_gene: NA; abundance: few; v_gene: TRBV14; CDR3aa: CASSTGPIRYGYTF; CDR3nt: TGTGCCAGCAGTACAGGTCCGATCCGCTATGGCTACACCTTC
j_gene: TRBJ1-5; d_gene: NA; abundance: NA; v_gene: TRBV19; CDR3aa: CASTPVSGKRQPQHF; CDR3nt: TGTGCCAGTACCCCTGTGTCAGGGAAGCGCCAGCCCCAGCATTTT
j_gene: TRBJ2-5; d_gene: NA; abundance: NA; v_gene: TRBV7-8; CDR3aa: CASSLGQKETQYF; CDR3nt: TGTGCCAGCAGCTTAGGACAGAAAGAGACCCAGTACTTC
j_gene: TRBJ2-1; d_gene: TRBD2; abundance: once; v_gene: TRBV6-1; CDR3aa: CASNGGSSYNEQFF; CDR3nt: TGTGCCAGCAACGGGGGGAGCTCCTACAATGAGCAGTTCTTC
j_gene: TRBJ1-2; d_gene: NA; abundance: once; v_gene: TRBV5-5; CDR3aa: CASSFLRADGYTF; CDR3nt: TGTGCCAGCAGCTTCCTCAGGGCGGATGGCTACACCTTC
j_gene: TRBJ1-2; d_gene: NA; abundance: NA; v_gene: TRBV29-1; CDR3aa: CSVEGTKANYGYTF; CDR3nt: TGCAGCGTTGAGGGGACAAAAGCTAACTATGGCTACACCTTC
j_gene: TRBJ1-5; d_gene: NA; abundance: NA; v_gene: TRBV6-1; CDR3aa: CASSASGRQPQHF; CDR3nt: TGTGCCAGCAGTGCCTCGGGGCGTCAGCCCCAGCATTTT
j_gene: TRBJ2-4; d_gene: TRBD1; abundance: NA; v_gene: TRBV5-1; CDR3aa: CASSQGQGPFKDIQYF; CDR3nt: TGCGCCAGCAGCCAGGGACAGGGGCCCTTCAAAGACATTCAGTACTTC
j_gene: TRBJ1-2; d_gene: NA; abundance: once; v_gene: TRBV30; CDR3aa: CAWIGQGGAYGYTF; CDR3nt: TGTGCCTGGATAGGTCAAGGGGGGGCCTATGGCTACACCTTC
j_gene: TRBJ2-1; d_gene: NA; abundance: NA; v_gene: TRBV5-1; CDR3aa: CASSPLGGSYNEQFF; CDR3nt: TGCGCCAGCAGCCCACTAGGGGGGTCCTACAATGAGCAGTTCTTC
j_gene: TRBJ1-2; d_gene: TRBD1; abundance: NA; v_gene: TRBV6-5; CDR3aa: CASSAGTETGYTF; CDR3nt: TGTGCCAGCAGTGCCGGGACAGAGACTGGCTACACCTTC
j_gene: TRBJ2-5; d_gene: TRBD2; abundance: NA; v_gene: TRBV5-1; CDR3aa: CASSLGIGMRTSGQETQYF; CDR3nt: TGCGCCAGCAGCTTGGGAATCGGTATGCGGACTAGCGGACAAGAGACCCAGTACTTC
j_gene: TRBJ1-2; d_gene: NA; abundance: NA; v_gene: TRBV10-3; CDR3aa: CAISETGTYGYTF; CDR3nt: TGTGCCATCAGTGAGACAGGAACCTATGGCTACACCTTC
j_gene: TRBJ1-1; d_gene: TRBD1; abundance: NA; v_gene: TRBV6-5; CDR3aa: CASSYSTGVNTEAFF; CDR3nt: TGTGCCAGCAGTTACTCTACAGGGGTGAACACTGAAGCTTTCTTT
j_gene: TRBJ1-1; d_gene: TRBD1; abundance: NA; v_gene: TRBV19; CDR3aa: CASEGAFTDTEAFF; CDR3nt: TGTGCCAGTGAGGGGGCGTTTACGGACACTGAAGCTTTCTTT
j_gene: TRBJ1-5; d_gene: TRBD1; abundance: NA; v_gene: TRBV30; CDR3aa: CAWSTGEGQPQHF; CDR3nt: TGTGCCTGGTCTACAGGGGAGGGTCAGCCCCAGCATTTT
j_gene: TRBJ2-5; d_gene: NA; abundance: NA; v_gene: TRBV5-1; CDR3aa: CASSLGLLKETQYF; CDR3nt: TGCGCCAGCAGCTTGGGACTCCTCAAAGAGACCCAGTACTTC
j_gene: TRBJ1-1; d_gene: TRBD1; abundance: NA; v_gene: TRBV6-1; CDR3aa: CASSEEGTAHTEAFF; CDR3nt: TGTGCCAGCAGTGAAGAGGGGACAGCACACACTGAAGCTTTCTTT
j_gene: TRBJ2-1; d_gene: NA; abundance: NA; v_gene: TRBV30; CDR3aa: CAWIKGGGDEQFF; CDR3nt: TGTGCCTGGATTAAGGGGGGGGGCGATGAGCAGTTCTTC
j_gene: TRBJ2-7; d_gene: NA; abundance: NA; v_gene: TRBV7-2; CDR3aa: CASSLGAASSYEQYF; CDR3nt: TGTGCCAGCAGCTTAGGAGCGGCTAGCAGCTACGAGCAGTACTTC
j_gene: TRBJ1-5; d_gene: TRBD1; abundance: NA; v_gene: TRBV28; CDR3aa: CASNKQGVGNQPQHF; CDR3nt: TGTGCCAGCAACAAACAGGGGGTTGGCAATCAGCCCCAGCATTTT
j_gene: TRBJ2-7; d_gene: TRBD2; abundance: NA; v_gene: TRBV5-1; CDR3aa: CASSLAGLVQYF; CDR3nt: TGCGCCAGCAGCTTGGCGGGACTAGTACAGTACTTC
j_gene: TRBJ2-2; d_gene: NA; abundance: few; v_gene: TRBV6-5; CDR3aa: CASNPDTGELFF; CDR3nt: TGTGCCAGCAACCCTGACACCGGGGAGCTGTTTTTT
j_gene: TRBJ1-1; d_gene: NA; abundance: NA; v_gene: TRBV7-3; CDR3aa: CASSALPSKNTEAFF; CDR3nt: TGTGCCAGCAGCGCCCTTCCGTCCAAAAACACTGAAGCTTTCTTT
j_gene: TRBJ2-3; d_gene: TRBD2; abundance: NA; v_gene: TRBV5-1; CDR3aa: CASSPGGPRTDTQYF; CDR3nt: TGCGCCAGCAGCCCGGGAGGGCCACGCACAGATACGCAGTATTTT
j_gene: TRBJ1-1; d_gene: NA; abundance: NA; v_gene: TRBV10-2; CDR3aa: CASSPPDMNTEAFF; CDR3nt: TGCGCCAGCAGCCCACCCGATATGAACACTGAAGCTTTCTTT